The 10 T cell receptor beta chains listed next were all sequenced from one sample in a study of Graves' ophthalmopathy and Graves' hyperthyroidism. Using RNA transcripts, the TCR beta CDR3 regions were amplified. RT-PCR with HTBI primers came first, then second-round multiplex PCR. From the multiplex PCR reads, TCRdb called clonotypes with MiXCR, one entry per CDR3 protein. The repertoire holds 300,000 to 450,000 distinct CDR3 sequences, approximately 18% seen once, with roughly 2.4% in the top ten. Source material: peripheral blood. The receptors were sampled from an adult woman with stable Graves' hyperthyroidism.

This clonotype was seen repeatedly, ten times or more. The chain links TRBV12-3 or TRBV12-4 to TRBJ2-2; 13 bases are shared with TRBD2. The length of the CDR3 is 17 residues. V trimming: 5 bases; J trimming: 4 bases; junction bases outside the gene matches: 7. The CDR3, as DNA: TGTGCCAGCAGTACCCCGGGACTAGCGGGAAGCACCGGGGAGCTGTTTTTT. It codes for CASSTPGLAGSTGELFF.

This clonotype was detected only a few times. The V and J genes are TRBV29-1 and TRBJ2-2; 10 nucleotides agree with TRBD2. Germline V lookup: CDR1 SQVTM, CDR2 ANQGSEA. This CDR3 is built from 18 residues. V was pared by 6 bases and J by 6 bases, with 19 bases of the junction left unmatched. CDR3 protein: CSVERGASGGGGPGELFF. The CDR3 nucleotides are TGCAGCGTCGAACGCGGGGCTAGCGGGGGCGGGGGTCCCGGGGAGCTGTTTTTT.

This clonotype was seen many times. V gene TRBV7-3 combines with J gene TRBJ2-2; the D gene is possibly TRBD2 (5 bases). The germline V gene has CDR1 SGHTA and CDR2 FQGTGA. Trimming cost V 1 base and J 6 bases, with 6 bases left between them. The CDR3 runs 13 residues. The CDR3 DNA follows: TGTGCCAGCAGCTTAAAGGGAGCCGGGGAGCTGTTTTTT. Protein sequence: CASSLKGAGELFF.

As concerns this clonotype: This may be a read error: a much more frequent sequence differs by one nucleotide. The conserved closing phenylalanine or tryptophan is absent in this CDR3, likely reflecting a read error. V and J are TRBV19 and TRBJ1-2; D remains unclear. Trimming removed 2 bases from V and 8 bases from J, with 15 bases in between. This CDR3 contains 14 residues. The germline CDR1 and CDR2 sequences are LNHDA and SQIVND (reference sequence). CDR3 sequence reads: CASSIYPLSVGYTL. CDR3 sequence (DNA): TGTGCCAGTAGTATATACCCCCTCTCAGTCGGCTACACCTTA.

This clonotype was detected ten times or more. The genes are TRBV6-1 and TRBJ1-1; the D is unclear. V shed 1 base and J shed 1 base, with 13 bases lying between them. CDR3 length: 16 amino acids. In germline, CDR1 is MNHNS, CDR2 SASEGT. The chain's CDR3 is CASSEVGAGANTEAFF. In DNA form, the CDR3 reads TGTGCCAGCAGTGAAGTAGGTGCAGGCGCGAACACTGAAGCTTTCTTT.

This clonotype showed up many times. This chain links TRBV11-1 with TRBJ1-2; the match to TRBD1 covers 7 bases. J lost 4 bases, V lost 5 bases, and 7 bases had no gene match. The CDR3 loop spans 14 amino acids. Germline V gene sequence: CDR1 SGHAT, CDR2 FQDESV (reference sequence). Here the CDR3 reads CASSPNRGGYGYTF. The CDR3 nucleotides read TGTGCCAGCAGCCCGAACAGGGGAGGCTATGGCTACACCTTC.

In this sample, this clonotype turned up many times. The rearrangement joins TRBV6-1 to TRBJ1-5; TRBD1 agrees at 8 bases. Germline values: CDR1 MNHNS, CDR2 SASEGT. The trim removed 5 bases at V and 1 base at J, leaving 7 bases unmatched. This CDR3 comprises 16 residues. This chain's CDR3 is CASSPRTGISNQPQHF. CDR3 sequence (DNA): TGTGCCAGCAGTCCCCGGACAGGGATAAGCAATCAGCCCCAGCATTTT.

This clonotype was seen at least ten times. The J gene is TRBJ1-1, the V gene TRBV6-1; D is unclear. The length of the CDR3 is 14 residues. The V gene lost 7 bases and the J gene lost 0 bases, with 12 bases spanning the gap. CDR1 is MNHNS, CDR2 SASEGT, per germline. CDR3 sequence (DNA): TGTGCCAGCACCATGGAACCTCTGAACACTGAAGCTTTCTTT. Protein: CASTMEPLNTEAFF.

The gene calls are TRBV6-1 and TRBJ1-2; D gene ambiguous. The V and J ends lost 3 bases and 2 bases respectively, with 10 bases between them. The CDR3 runs 14 residues. Germline V gene data show CDR1 as MNHNS and CDR2 as SASEGT. Here the CDR3 reads CASSERAVNYGYTF. CDR3 nucleotide sequence: TGTGCCAGCAGTGAGCGGGCGGTAAACTATGGCTACACCTTC.

The V and J genes are TRBV19 and TRBJ2-5; D call uncertain. The V and J ends lost 3 bases and 4 bases respectively, with 9 bases between them. CDR3 length equals 13 residues. CDR1 LNHDA and CDR2 SQIVND come from the germline V gene (reference sequence). The CDR3 DNA is TGTGCCAGTAGTATTCAAGGTGCAGAGACCCAGTACTTC. Amino acid sequence: CASSIQGAETQYF. Drawing the rest from reference TRBV19 and TRBJ2-5, the complete variable domain is DGGITQSPKYLFRKEGQNVTLSCEQNLNHDAMYWYRQDPGQGLRLIYYSQIVNDFQKGDIAEGYSVSREKKESFPLTVTSAQKNPTAFYLCASSIQGAETQYFGPGTRLLVL.